This T cell receptor beta chain was identified during a study of blood T cell repertoires in COVID-19. On the study more broadly: The samples span acute and convalescent COVID-19 from the United States, Italy and Spain. Sample material is recorded as cDNA or gDNA derived from T cells, B-cell-depleted T cells, or PBMCs.

Original handling: Amplification from reference gene primers served as the basis for estimated nucleated cell counts. Libraries were prepared by immunoSEQ multiplex PCR; TCRdb keeps only in-frame clonotypes and omits some of them. V and J calls and clone size are as listed in that table; D and trimming were resolved from the DNA. This table has around 110,000 clones, 90% appearing once. With V trimmed by 5 bases and J by 6 bases, 9 bases remained unmatched. CDR1 MNHEY and CDR2 SVGAGI come from the germline V gene. This CDR3 is 14 amino acids long. The sample was peripheral blood. The receptor was isolated from a human donor with active COVID-19. The donor label of this sample is uncertain. This sequence joins TRBV6-5 and TRBJ1-2; the match to TRBD1 covers 7 bases. This CDR3 reads CASSQITGVDGYTF. The CDR3 coding sequence is TGTGCCAGCAGTCAGATAACAGGGGTGGATGGCTACACCTTC.